Below, one T cell receptor beta chain is given with its context. It lacks a known antigen. Base quality data are lacking; no much larger clone is found one base away. According to the study, the label for this sample's time point signals: week 23, last vaccination. Each vaccine dose was 300 ug of a 20-mer mutant IDH1 peptide in Montanide, given subcutaneously with topical imiquimod. The donors had newly diagnosed IDH1-mutant astrocytomas of WHO grade 3 or 4 that showed loss of nuclear ATRX. The samples were drawn from NOA16, a multicentre, single-arm, open-label phase I trial in Germany that tested a mutant IDH1 peptide vaccine in humans for the first time. Genomic DNA for TCRB sequencing was isolated from EDTA blood with the DNeasy Blood and Tissue Kit. The method behind the library was the immunoSEQ multiplex PCR assay. Rearranged TCR beta chain sequences were amplified using the hsTCRB Kit according to the manufacturer's protocol. TCRB libraries were sequenced on an Illumina MiSeq. For the original study's pipeline: Demultiplexing, trimming and gene mapping were performed with the kit vendor's proprietary platform. The table comes from immuneACCESS by way of TCRdb, which keeps in-frame sequences with V and J called. Part of the clones is missing from these tables; in studies checked, under half for an unresolved V gene and the rest for unknown reasons. The D gene and trimming were derived from the DNA, and the V and J assignments and clone size from that table. Within this sample are 70,000 to 90,000 clones, with approximately 85% of them counted one time only. The ten most abundant clones make up roughly 2% of the sample.

V and J are truncated by 6 bases and 7 bases respectively, leaving an intervening sequence of 7 bases. The CDR3 measures 12 amino acids from cysteine to phenylalanine. Solely the CDR3 DNA is kept, with 36 bases framed from the first base. The source of the sample is a study of a mutant IDH1 vaccine in newly diagnosed glioma (TCRdb year 2021). In terms of the full investigation: Across visits V03 through V10, patients got a total of eight vaccinations, given in weeks 1, 3, 5, 7, 11, 15, 19 and 23. Before enrollment, most patients had been given radiochemotherapy with temozolomide as standard therapy, while the rest had received either radiotherapy alone or temozolomide alone. Of the roughly 31 treated patients, 62.5% were male and 37.5% were female, and the mean age was approximately 39 years. For exploratory analyses, longitudinal TCRB deep sequencing was carried out in about two dozen treated patients wherever samples were available. Vaccination started 4-6 weeks after radiotherapy alone, or was given together with temozolomide cycles in the groups whose treatment included chemotherapy. Peripheral blood was drawn at six visits: V03 (baseline), V05, V07, V10, V12 and V13.

The paper as a whole reports these results and caveats: The authors noted that analyses of patient blood samples could not be reproduced because of sample limitations. No apparent relationship was observed between pseudoprogression and alterations in the top peripheral T cell clonotypes detected by TCRB sequencing. Selection of PBMC samples for TCRB deep sequencing was based on availability. Immune responses induced by the vaccine were seen in around 94% of patients across multiple MHC alleles.

This specimen consisted of PBMCs, obtained from a glioma patient whose treatment included an IDH1 peptide vaccine. In this chain, TRBV23-1 is recombined with TRBJ1-6; possibly the D gene is TRBD1, per 5 matching bases. TRBV23-1 is an ORF; its function is uncertain. This clonotype was sampled from a man younger than 45 with glioma. Some clones in this sample may be carry-over from other donors' samples. The DNA is TGCGCCAGCAGGCAGGGAAATTCACCCCTCCACTTT. Protein translation: CASRQGNSPLHF.